The clone carrying this T cell receptor beta chain was counted many times. Its matching antigen is unknown. The entry originates in a study of tumor-infiltrating lymphocytes in primary liver carcinoma. Germline CDR1 reads MNHNS; CDR2 reads SASEGT. The ends lost 7 bases at V and 2 bases at J; junction bases unmatched: 5. The CDR3 runs 15 residues. Blood RNA originated from unsorted whole blood, with germline DNA additionally extracted. What was collected before surgery was 3.5 to 4.5 milliliters of peripheral blood. Findings of the study overall: Tumor-adjacent and tumor-blood pairs displayed less overlap than did pairs of tumor regions. Bulk unsorted sampling precluded comparing CD4+ and CD8+ repertoires.

Priming with a constant-region primer yielded TCR beta cDNA from about 500 ng total RNA. It was through three nested multiplex PCR rounds of slightly modified ARM-PCR that TCR beta libraries arose. Researchers ran the first two PCR rounds for ten to eleven cycles each with TRBV1-TRBV30 forward primers and a C-beta reverse primer. TCRdb re-called the multiplex PCR reads with MiXCR, one entry per CDR3 protein. Of about 180,000 distinct CDR3 sequences listed, around 60% are singletons. The rearrangement joins TRBV6-1 to TRBJ2-3; 11 bases map to TRBD2. The sample consisted of peripheral blood. The receptor comes from a man aged 40-49 years with primary liver carcinoma and hepatitis B virus infection. The CDR3 loop is CASKTSGSFTDTQYF. The DNA of the CDR3 is TGTGCCAGCAAAACTAGCGGGAGTTTCACAGATACGCAGTATTTT.